This TCR beta chain was sequenced in a study of blood T cell repertoires in COVID-19. Study-wide context: Specimens from acute and convalescent COVID-19 originated in the United States, Italy and Spain. PBMCs, B-cell-depleted T cells, or T cells provided the cDNA or gDNA that made up the material.

There are 14 residues in the CDR3. V lost 0 bases and J 5 bases, leaving 8 bases between the germline ends. Germline CDR1 and CDR2: SGHTA and FQGNSA. The authors' processing: It was from reference gene primer amplification that nucleated cell counts were estimated. Clones were sequenced by immunoSEQ multiplex PCR, and TCRdb holds only the in-frame ones, with some missing. That table furnishes V, J and clone size, whereas the DNA furnished D and trimming. Here the sample spans under 45,000 clones, approximately 87% being singletons. Seattle's cohort entered during active infection and was followed longitudinally.

This sequence was found in a man aged 35 to 55 with COVID-19, enrolled during active disease. The rearrangement joins TRBV7-2 to TRBJ1-5; a weak D match, TRBD1 (5 bases). The sequencing sample was made of peripheral blood. The CDR3 sequence is CASSLAVTDQPQHF. The CDR3 coding sequence is TGTGCCAGCAGCTTAGCAGTGACAGATCAGCCCCAGCATTTT.